This T cell receptor beta chain comes out of a study of blood T cell repertoires in COVID-19. Germline assignment: CDR1 KGHDR and CDR2 SFDVKD. V lost 5 bases, J lost 8 bases, and 29 bases stayed unmatched. There are 21 residues in the CDR3. Clones were sequenced by immunoSEQ multiplex PCR, and TCRdb holds only the in-frame ones, with some missing. The sample lists around 69,000 clones, 80% to 85% occurring once. The sample comprised peripheral blood. This sequence was found in a man aged 50 to 59 with active COVID-19. The J gene is TRBJ1-2, the V gene TRBV24-1; 9 bases are a match to TRBD1. CDR3 DNA sequence: TGTGCCACCAGTGCTTTCACTAGCGACCTAAGAGGAGGGCCGGGACAGGGAGGCTACACCTTC. Translation: CATSAFTSDLRGGPGQGGYTF.